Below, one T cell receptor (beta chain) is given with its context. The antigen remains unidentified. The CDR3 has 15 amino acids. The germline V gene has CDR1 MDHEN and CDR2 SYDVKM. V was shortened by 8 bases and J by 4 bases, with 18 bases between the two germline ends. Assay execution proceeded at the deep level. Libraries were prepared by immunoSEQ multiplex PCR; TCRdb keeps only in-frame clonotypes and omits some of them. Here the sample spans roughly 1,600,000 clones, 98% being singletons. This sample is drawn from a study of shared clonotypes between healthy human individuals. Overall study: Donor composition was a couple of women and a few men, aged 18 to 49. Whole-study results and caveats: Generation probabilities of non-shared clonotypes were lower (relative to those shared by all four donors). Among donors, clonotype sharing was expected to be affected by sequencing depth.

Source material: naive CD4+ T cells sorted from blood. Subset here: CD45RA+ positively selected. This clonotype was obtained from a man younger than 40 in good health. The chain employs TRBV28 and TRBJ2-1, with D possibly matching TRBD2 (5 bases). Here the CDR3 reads CASCPPGGPYNEQFF. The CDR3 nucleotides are TGTGCCAGCTGTCCTCCCGGCGGGCCTTACAATGAGCAGTTCTTC.